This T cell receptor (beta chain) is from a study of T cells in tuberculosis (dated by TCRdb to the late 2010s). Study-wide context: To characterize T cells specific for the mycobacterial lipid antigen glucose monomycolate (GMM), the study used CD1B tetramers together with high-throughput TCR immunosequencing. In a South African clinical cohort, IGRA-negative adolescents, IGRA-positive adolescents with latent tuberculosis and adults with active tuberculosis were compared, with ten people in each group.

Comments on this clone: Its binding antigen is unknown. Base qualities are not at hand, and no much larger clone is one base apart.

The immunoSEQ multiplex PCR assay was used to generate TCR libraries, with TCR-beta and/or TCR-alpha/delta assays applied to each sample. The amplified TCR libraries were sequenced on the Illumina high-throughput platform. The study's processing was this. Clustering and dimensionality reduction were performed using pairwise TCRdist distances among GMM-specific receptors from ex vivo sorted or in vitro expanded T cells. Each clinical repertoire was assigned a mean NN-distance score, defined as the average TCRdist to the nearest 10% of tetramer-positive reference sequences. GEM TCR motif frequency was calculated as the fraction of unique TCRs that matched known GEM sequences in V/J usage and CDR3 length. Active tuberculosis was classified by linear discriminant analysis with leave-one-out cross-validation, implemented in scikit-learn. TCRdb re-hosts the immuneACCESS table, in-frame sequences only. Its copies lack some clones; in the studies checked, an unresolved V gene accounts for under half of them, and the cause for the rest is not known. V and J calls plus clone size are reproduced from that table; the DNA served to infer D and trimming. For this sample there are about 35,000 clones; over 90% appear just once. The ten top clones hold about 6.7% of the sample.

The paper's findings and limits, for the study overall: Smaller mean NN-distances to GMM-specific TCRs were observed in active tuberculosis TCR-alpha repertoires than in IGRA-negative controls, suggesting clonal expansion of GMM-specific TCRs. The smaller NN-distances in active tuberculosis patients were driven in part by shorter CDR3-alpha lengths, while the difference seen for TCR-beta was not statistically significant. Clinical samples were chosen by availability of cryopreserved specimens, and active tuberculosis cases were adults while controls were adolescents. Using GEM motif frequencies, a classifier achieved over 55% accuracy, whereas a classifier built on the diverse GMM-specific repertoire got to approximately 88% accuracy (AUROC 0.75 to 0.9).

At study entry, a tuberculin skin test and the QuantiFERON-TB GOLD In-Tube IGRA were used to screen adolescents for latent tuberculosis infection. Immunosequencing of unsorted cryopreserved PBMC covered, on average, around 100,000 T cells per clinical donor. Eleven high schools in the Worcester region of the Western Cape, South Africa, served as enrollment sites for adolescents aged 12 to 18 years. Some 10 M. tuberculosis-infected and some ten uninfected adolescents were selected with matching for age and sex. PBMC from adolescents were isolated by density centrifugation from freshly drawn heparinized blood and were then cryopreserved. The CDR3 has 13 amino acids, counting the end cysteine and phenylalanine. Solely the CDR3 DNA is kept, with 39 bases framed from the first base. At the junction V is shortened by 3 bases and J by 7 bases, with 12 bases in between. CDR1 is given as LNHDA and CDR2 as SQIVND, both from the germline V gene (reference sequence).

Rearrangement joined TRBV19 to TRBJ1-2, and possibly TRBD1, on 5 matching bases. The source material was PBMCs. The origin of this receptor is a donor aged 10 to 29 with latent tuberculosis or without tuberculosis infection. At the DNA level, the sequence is TGTGCCAGTAGTATCGAGTCAGGGTTTGGCTACACCTTC. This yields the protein CASSIESGFGYTF.